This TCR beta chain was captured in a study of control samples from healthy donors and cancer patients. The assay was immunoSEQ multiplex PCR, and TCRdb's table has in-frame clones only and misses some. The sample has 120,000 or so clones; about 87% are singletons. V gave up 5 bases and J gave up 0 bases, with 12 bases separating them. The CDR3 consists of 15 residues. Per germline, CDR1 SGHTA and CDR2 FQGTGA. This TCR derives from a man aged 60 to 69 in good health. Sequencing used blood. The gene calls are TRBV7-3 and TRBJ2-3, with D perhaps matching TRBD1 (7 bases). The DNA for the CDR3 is TGTGCCAGCAGCCTACAGGGGACTAGCACAGATACGCAGTATTTT. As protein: CASSLQGTSTDTQYF.